Below, 5 T cell receptor beta chains from the same sample are listed, as sequenced in a study of shared clonotypes between healthy human individuals. Only in-frame clones appear in the TCRdb table, and some are missing; sequencing was by immunoSEQ multiplex PCR. The table has over 2 million clones, around 90% seen once. Input material: naive CD4+ T cells from PBMCs. This sample's subset: CD45RA+ positively selected. The receptors originated from a man younger than 35 in good health. Some clones in this sample may be carry-over from other donors' samples.

The rearrangement links TRBV19 to TRBJ2-7; 9 bases are shared with TRBD2. The CDR3 contains 14 residues. Looked up from germline, CDR1 is LNHDA and CDR2 is SQIVND (reference sequence). J gave up 1 base and V 4 bases, and 2 bases lay outside the gene matches. CDR3 region: CASSKREASYEQYF. In nucleotides, the CDR3 is TGTGCCAGTAGTAAGCGGGAGGCTTCCTACGAGCAGTACTTC.

As for this clone: The sample holds other DNA sequences that translate to the same CDR3. V usage is TRBV6-5 and J usage is TRBJ2-7, with D perhaps TRBD1 (5 bases). V was cut by 0 bases and J by 2 bases, with 8 bases left in between. The germline V gene has CDR1 MNHEY and CDR2 SVGAGI. This CDR3 spans 14 amino acids. CDR3: CASSYSSGPYEQYF. CDR3 sequence (DNA): TGTGCCAGCAGTTACTCTTCAGGGCCCTACGAGCAGTACTTC.

In the case of this clone: The CDR3 does not end in the conserved phenylalanine or tryptophan, so this is likely a read error. Because the CDR3's place on the DNA is in doubt, the DNA is left out and the CDR3 is given as listed by TCRdb. The CDR3 protein is CASSSTGTGWWV. V usage is TRBV28 and J usage is TRBJ2-4; the table assigns TRBD1, which was not confirmed against the DNA. The CDR3 is 12 amino acids in total, end residues counted. Germline-derived CDR1 and CDR2 are MDHEN and SYDVKM.

This chain connects TRBV7-3 to TRBJ2-2, with 9 bases identical to TRBD1. The CDR3 spans 15 residues. CDR1 and CDR2 from the germline V gene are SGHTA and FQGTGA. Unmatched junction bases numbered 8, after V lost 5 bases and J lost 7 bases. CDR3 amino acids: CASSPRQGVNGELFF. In nucleotides, the CDR3 is TGTGCCAGCAGCCCAAGACAGGGGGTTAACGGGGAGCTGTTTTTT.

The J gene is TRBJ2-1, the V gene TRBV28; 7 positions agree with TRBD1. The V segment lost 3 bases and the J segment 14 bases; nucleotides outside the gene matches: 7. This CDR3 is 12 amino acids long. The germline V gene encodes CDR1 MDHEN and CDR2 SYDVKM. DNA of the CDR3: TGTGCCAGCAGTTTCCTGACAGGGAATAAGTTCTTC. Translated, it gives CASSFLTGNKFF.